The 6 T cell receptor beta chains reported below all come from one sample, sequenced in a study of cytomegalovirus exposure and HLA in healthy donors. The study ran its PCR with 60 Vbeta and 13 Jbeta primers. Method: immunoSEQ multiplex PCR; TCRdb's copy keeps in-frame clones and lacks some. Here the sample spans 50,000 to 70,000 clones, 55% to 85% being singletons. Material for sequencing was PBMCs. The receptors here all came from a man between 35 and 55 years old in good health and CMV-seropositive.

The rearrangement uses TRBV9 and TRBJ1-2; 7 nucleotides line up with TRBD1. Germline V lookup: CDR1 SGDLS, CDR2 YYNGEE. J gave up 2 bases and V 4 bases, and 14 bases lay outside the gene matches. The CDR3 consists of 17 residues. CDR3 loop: CASSPRSGDSKNYGYTF. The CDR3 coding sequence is TGTGCCAGCAGCCCCCGTAGCGGGGACAGTAAAAACTATGGCTACACCTTC.

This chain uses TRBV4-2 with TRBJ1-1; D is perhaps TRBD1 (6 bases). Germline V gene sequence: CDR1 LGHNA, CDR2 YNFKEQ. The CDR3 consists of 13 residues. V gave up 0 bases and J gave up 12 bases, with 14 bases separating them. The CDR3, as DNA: TGTGCCAGCAGCCAAGAGCAAGCAGGGGCCCCTTTCTTT. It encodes CASSQEQAGAPFF.

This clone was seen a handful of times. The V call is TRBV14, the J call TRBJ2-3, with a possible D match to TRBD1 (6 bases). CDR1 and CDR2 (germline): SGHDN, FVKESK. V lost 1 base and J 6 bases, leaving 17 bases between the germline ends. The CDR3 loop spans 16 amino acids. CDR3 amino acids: CASSQAGTGRGDTQYF. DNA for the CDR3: TGTGCCAGCAGCCAAGCCGGGACGGGAAGGGGGGATACGCAGTATTTT.

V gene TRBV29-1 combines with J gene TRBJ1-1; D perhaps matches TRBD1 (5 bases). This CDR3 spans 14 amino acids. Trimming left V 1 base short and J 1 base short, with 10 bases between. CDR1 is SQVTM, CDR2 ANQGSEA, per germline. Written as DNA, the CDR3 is TGCAGCGTTGAAGTCCCAGGGCCGAACACTGAAGCTTTCTTT. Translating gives CSVEVPGPNTEAFF.

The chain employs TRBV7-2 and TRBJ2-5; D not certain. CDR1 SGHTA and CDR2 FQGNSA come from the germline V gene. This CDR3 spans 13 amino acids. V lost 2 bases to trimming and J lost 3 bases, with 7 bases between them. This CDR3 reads CASSLTPKETQYF. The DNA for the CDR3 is TGTGCCAGCAGCTTAACCCCTAAAGAGACCCAGTACTTC.

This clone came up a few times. The CDR3 DNA reads TGCAGTGCTAGTTTACAAGAGACCCAGTACTTC. It is translated as CSASLQETQYF. The V and J genes are TRBV20-1 and TRBJ2-5; D gene unclear. The length of the CDR3 is 11 residues. V lost 3 bases and J 2 bases, leaving 4 bases between the germline ends. Germline values: CDR1 DFQATT, CDR2 SNEGSKA (reference sequence).